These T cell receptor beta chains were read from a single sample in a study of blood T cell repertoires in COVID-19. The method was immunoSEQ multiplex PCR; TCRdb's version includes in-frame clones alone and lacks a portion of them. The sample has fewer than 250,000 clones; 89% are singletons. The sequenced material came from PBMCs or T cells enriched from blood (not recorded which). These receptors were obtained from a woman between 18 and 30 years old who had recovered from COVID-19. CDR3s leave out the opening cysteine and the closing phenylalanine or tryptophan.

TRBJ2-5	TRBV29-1	SVEERAQETQY
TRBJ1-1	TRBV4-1	ASSQGRGDTEAF
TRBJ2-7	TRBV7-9	ASSLGTGSMEQY
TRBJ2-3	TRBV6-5	ASRRQGARTDTQY
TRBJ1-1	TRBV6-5	ASSYGQGSEAF
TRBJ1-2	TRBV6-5	ASSSHLFLGGTGYT
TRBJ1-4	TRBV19	ASNSPGQANEKLF
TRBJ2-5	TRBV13	ASSISLQETQY
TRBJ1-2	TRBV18	ASSPGRDARST
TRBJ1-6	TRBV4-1	ASSPLFSQGISSYNSPLH
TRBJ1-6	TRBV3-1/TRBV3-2	ASSQNSGSPLH
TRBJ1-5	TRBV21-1	ASSKSEDSCSNQPQH
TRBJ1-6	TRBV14	ASSPRVVPFSPLH
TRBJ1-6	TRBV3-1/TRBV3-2	ASSPERITTGSPLH
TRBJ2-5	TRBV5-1	ASSLEGTGVVQETQY
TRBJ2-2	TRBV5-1	ASSLSQGNTGELF
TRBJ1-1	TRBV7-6	ASSLDGIEAF
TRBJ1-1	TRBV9	ASSPQDTPFNTEAF
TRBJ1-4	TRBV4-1	ASSQVFRDRGTRTNEKLF
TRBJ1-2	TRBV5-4	ASSSPTGGARGGYT
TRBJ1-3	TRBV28	ASSLSGSGNTIY
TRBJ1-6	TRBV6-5	ASSPGTAISPLH
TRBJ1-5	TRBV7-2	ASSPRRDRGNQPQH
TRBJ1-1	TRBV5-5	ASSLGDRGTEAF
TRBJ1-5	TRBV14	ASSLQGPNQPQH
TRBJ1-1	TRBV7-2	ASSLARNTEAF
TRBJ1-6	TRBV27	ASSLTGLTLSPLH
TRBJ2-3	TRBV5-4	ASSLAHVGDTQY
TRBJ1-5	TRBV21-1	ASSNTRRAGQPQH
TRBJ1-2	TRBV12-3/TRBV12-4	ASSHYRGFSYT
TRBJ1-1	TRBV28	AGATGGRVTEAF
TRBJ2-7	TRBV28	ASSYQGLGGYEQY
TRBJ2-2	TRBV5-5	ASSVADTGELF
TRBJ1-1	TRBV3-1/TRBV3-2	ASSQWGPENTEAF
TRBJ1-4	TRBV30	ACYLPNEKLF
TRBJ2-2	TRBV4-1	ASSSRQQGTGELF
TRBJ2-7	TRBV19	ASSSPRGEQY
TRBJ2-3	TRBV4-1	ASSQDLGGLTDTQY
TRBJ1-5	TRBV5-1	ASSLAPQGDSQPQH
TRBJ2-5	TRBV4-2	ASSQDPSGGGETQY
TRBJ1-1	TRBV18	ASSPPIMNTEAF
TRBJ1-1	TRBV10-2	ASTPQGFGTEAF
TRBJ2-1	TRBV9	ASSVASSGKYNEQF
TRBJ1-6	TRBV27	ASSPGVERSNSPLH
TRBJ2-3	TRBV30	AWSERGAGPDTQY
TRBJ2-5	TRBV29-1	SVGTTTGETQY
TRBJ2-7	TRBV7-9	ASSLPGIYEQY
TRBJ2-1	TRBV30	AWSPIVGLAGGDEQF
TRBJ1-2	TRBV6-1	ASSDWGERGYT
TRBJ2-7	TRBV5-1	ASSLGQVGYEQY
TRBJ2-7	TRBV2	ASSGLAGGSSYEQY